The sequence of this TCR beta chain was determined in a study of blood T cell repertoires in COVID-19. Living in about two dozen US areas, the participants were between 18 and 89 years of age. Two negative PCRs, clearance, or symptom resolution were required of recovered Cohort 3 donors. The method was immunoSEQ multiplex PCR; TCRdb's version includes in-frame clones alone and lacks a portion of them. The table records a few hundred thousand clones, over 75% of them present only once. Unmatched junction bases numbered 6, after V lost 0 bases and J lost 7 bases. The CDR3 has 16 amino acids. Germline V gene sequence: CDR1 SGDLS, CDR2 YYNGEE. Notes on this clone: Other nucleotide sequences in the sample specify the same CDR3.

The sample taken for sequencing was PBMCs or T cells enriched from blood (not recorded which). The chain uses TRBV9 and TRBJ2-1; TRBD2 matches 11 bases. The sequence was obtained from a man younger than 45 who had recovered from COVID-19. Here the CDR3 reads CASSVEVAGGLNEQFF. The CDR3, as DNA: TGTGCCAGCAGCGTAGAGGTAGCGGGGGGGCTAAATGAGCAGTTCTTC.